This TCR beta chain was documented in a study of shared clonotypes between healthy human individuals. Across the study: The study used three CD4 naive, three CD4 memory, two CD8 naive and one CD8 memory plate per donor.

Regarding the study as a whole: In contrast to clonotypes shared by all four donors, non-shared clonotypes had lower generation probabilities. A generally larger estimated richness was seen in naive subsets than in memory subsets.

In the source study's methods: ImmunoSEQ gave junction-only sequences without quality scores, so filtering differed. Sequencing used immunoSEQ multiplex PCR; TCRdb keeps in-frame clones, though not all of them. The V and J calls and clone size are taken from that table; D and trimming were inferred from the DNA. The sample contains 660,000 or so clones, about 96% of which appear only once. This CDR3 is 14 amino acids long. Trimming shortened V by 6 bases and J by 5 bases, and 16 bases separated the two germline ends. Germline values: CDR1 MDHEN, CDR2 SYDVKM. Naive CD8 cells comprised CD45RO-negative, CCR7-positively selected cells, excluding terminally differentiated effector memory CD45RA+ cells. Regarding this clone: The antigen is not known.

Sequenced sample: naive CD8+ T cells sorted from blood. The V call is TRBV28, the J call TRBJ1-2; D uncertain. The TCR comes from a woman aged 25 to 45 in good health. The CDR3 DNA reads TGTGCCAGCAGGCGAGACCCTCAAATATATGGCTACACCTTC. Translated: CASRRDPQIYGYTF.